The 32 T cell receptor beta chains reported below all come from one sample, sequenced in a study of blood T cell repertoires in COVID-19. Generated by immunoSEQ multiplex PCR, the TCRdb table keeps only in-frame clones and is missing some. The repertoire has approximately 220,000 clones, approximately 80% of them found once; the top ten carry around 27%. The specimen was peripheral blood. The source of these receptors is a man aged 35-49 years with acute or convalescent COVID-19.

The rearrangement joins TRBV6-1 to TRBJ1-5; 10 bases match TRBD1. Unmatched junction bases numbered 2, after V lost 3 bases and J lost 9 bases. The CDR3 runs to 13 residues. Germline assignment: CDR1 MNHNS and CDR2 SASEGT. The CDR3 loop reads CASSDRDRGPQHF. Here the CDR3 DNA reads TGTGCCAGCAGTGATCGGGACAGGGGGCCCCAGCATTTT.

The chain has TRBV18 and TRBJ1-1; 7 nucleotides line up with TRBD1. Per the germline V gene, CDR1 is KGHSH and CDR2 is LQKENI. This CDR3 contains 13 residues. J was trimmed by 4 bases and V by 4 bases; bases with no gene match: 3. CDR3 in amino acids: CASSRGQSTEAFF. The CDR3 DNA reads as TGTGCCAGCTCACGGGGACAGAGCACTGAAGCTTTCTTT.

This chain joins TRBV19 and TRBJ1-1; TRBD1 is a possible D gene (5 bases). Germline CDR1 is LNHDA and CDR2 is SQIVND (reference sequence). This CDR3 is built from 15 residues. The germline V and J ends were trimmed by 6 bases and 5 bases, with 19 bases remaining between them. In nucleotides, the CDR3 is TGTGCCAGTAGGAATCGTGGGGCGGGGTTAACTGAAGCTTTCTTT. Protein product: CASRNRGAGLTEAFF.

CDR3 DNA: TGCGCCAGCAGCCCTTCGACAGGAAACTATGGCTACACCTTC. Its translation: CASSPSTGNYGYTF. The chain links TRBV5-1 to TRBJ1-2; a weak D match, TRBD1 (6 bases). Germline assignment: CDR1 SGHRS and CDR2 YFSETQ. V gave up 4 bases and J gave up 2 bases, with 12 bases separating them. CDR3 length equals 14 residues.

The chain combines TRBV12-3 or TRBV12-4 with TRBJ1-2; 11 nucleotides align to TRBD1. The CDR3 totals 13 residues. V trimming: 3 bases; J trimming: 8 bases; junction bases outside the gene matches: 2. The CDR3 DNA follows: TGTGCCAGCAGTTTGGACAGGGGGCGCGGCTACACCTTC. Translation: CASSLDRGRGYTF.

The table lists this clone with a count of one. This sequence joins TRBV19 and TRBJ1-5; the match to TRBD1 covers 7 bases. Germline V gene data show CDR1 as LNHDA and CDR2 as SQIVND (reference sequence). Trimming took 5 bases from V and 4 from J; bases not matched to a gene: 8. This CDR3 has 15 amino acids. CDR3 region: CASSFGTEPNQPQHF. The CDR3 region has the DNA TGTGCCAGTAGTTTTGGGACAGAACCTAATCAGCCCCAGCATTTT.

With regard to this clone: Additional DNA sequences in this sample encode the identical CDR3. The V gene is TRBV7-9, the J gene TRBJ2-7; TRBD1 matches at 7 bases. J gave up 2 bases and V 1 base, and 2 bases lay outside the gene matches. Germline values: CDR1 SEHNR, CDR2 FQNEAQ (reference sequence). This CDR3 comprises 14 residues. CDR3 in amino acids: CASSLGGTAYEQYF. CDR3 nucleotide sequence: TGTGCCAGCAGCTTAGGAGGGACAGCCTACGAGCAGTACTTC.

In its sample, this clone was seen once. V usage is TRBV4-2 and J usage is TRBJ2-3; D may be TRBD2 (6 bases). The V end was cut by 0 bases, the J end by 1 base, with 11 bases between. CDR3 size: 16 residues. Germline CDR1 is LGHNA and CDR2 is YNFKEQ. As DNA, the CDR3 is TGTGCCAGCAGCCAAGACATGGCTAGCGGCACAGATACGCAGTATTTT. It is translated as CASSQDMASGTDTQYF.

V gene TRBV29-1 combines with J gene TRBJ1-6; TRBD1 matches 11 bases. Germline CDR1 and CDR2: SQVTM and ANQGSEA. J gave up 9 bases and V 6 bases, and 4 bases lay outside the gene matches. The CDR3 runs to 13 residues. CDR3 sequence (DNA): TGCAGCGTCGCCGGGACAGGGGGTTCACCCCTCCACTTT. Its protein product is CSVAGTGGSPLHF.

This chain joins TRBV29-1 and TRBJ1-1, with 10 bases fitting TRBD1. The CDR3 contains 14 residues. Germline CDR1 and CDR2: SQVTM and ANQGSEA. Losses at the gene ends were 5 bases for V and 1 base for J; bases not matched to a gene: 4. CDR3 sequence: CSVSGQGENTEAFF. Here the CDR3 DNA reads TGCAGCGTTTCAGGACAGGGGGAGAACACTGAAGCTTTCTTT.

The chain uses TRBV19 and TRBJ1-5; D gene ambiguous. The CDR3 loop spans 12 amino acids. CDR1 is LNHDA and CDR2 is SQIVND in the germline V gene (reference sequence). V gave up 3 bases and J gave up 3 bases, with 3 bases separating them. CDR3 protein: CASSIINQPQHF. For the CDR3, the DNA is TGTGCCAGTAGTATTATCAATCAGCCCCAGCATTTT.

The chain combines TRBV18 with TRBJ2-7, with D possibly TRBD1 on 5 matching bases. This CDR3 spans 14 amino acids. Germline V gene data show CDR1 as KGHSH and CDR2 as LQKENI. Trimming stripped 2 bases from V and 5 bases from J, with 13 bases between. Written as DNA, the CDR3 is TGTGCCAGCTCACCATACTCAGGGAAGGACGAGCAGTACTTC. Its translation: CASSPYSGKDEQYF.

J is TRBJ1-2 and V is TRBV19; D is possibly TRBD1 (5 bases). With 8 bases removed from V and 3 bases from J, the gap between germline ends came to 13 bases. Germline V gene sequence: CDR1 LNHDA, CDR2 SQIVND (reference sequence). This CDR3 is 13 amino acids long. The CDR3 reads CASSPGLYYGYTF. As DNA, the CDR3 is TGTGCCAGTTCGCCGGGACTATACTATGGCTACACCTTC.

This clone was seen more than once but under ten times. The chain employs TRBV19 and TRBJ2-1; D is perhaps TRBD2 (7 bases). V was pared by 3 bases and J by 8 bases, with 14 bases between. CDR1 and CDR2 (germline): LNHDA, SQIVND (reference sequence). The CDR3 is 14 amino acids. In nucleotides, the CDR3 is TGTGCCAGTAGTATTTGGGGGGGCGGCTATGAGCAGTTCTTC. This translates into CASSIWGGGYEQFF. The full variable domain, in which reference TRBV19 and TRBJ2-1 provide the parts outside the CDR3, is DGGITQSPKYLFRKEGQNVTLSCEQNLNHDAMYWYRQDPGQGLRLIYYSQIVNDFQKGDIAEGYSVSREKKESFPLTVTSAQKNPTAFYLCASSIWGGGYEQFFGPGTRLTVL.

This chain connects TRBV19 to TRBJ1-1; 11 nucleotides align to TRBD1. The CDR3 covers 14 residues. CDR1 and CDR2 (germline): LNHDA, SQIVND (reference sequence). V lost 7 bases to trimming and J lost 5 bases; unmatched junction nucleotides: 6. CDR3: CASTGQGVRTEAFF. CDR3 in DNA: TGTGCCAGTACGGGACAGGGGGTAAGAACTGAAGCTTTCTTT.

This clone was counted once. CDR3 DNA: TGTGCCAGCAGCGAAGGGACATCTGGCTACACCTTC. Its protein is CASSEGTSGYTF. This chain uses TRBV7-9 with TRBJ1-2; possible D gene TRBD1, 6 bases. The V end lost 5 bases, the J end lost 7 bases, and 11 bases lay between the germline ends. Germline V gives CDR1 SEHNR, CDR2 FQNEAQ (reference sequence). The length of the CDR3 is 12 residues.

In nucleotides, the CDR3 is TGTGCCAGCAGCCCCGGGAAGAGCTCATCTGGCTACACCTTC. Encoded protein: CASSPGKSSSGYTF. The chain couples TRBV7-9 to TRBJ1-2, with D uncertain. Between the trimmed V and J ends, which lost 5 bases and 7 bases, there was a span of 17 bases. Germline assignment: CDR1 SEHNR and CDR2 FQNEAQ (reference sequence). The CDR3 covers 14 residues.

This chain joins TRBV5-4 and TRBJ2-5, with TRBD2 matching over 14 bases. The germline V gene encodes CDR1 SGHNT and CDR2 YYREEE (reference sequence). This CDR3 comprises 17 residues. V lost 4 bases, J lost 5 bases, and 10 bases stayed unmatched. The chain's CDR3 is CASSIRLAGGPEETQYF. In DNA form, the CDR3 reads TGTGCCAGCAGCATCCGACTAGCGGGAGGGCCCGAGGAGACCCAGTACTTC.

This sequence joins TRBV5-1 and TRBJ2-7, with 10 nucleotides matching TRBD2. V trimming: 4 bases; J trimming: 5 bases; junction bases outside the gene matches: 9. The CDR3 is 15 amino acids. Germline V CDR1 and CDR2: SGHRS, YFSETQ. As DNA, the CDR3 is TGCGCCAGCAGCCCCCGGACTAGCGGTATCAACGAGCAGTACTTC. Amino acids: CASSPRTSGINEQYF.

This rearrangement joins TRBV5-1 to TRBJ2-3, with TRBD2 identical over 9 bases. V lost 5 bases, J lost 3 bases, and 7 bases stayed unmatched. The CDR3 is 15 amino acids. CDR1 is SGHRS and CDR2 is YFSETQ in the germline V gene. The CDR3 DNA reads TGCGCCAGCAGGGGTAGCGGGAGTAGAACAGATACGCAGTATTTT. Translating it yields CASRGSGSRTDTQYF.

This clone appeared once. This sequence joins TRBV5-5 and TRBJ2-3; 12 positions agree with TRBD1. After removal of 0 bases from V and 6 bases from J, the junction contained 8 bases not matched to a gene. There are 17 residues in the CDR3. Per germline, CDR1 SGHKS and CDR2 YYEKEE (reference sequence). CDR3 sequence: CASSLEPGQGATDTQYF. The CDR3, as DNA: TGTGCCAGCAGCTTGGAACCGGGACAGGGGGCAACGGATACGCAGTATTTT.

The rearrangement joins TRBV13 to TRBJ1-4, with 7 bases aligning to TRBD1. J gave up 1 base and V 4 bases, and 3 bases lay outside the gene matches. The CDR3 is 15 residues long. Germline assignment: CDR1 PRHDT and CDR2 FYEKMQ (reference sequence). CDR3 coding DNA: TGTGCCAGCAGCTCGAACAGGGGAACTAATGAAAAACTGTTTTTT. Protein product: CASSSNRGTNEKLFF. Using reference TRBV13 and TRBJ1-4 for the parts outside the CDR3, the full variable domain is AAGVIQSPRHLIKEKRETATLKCYPIPRHDTVYWYQQGPGQDPQFLISFYEKMQSDKGSIPDRFSAQQFSDYHSELNMSSLELGDSALYFCASSSNRGTNEKLFFGSGTQLSVL.

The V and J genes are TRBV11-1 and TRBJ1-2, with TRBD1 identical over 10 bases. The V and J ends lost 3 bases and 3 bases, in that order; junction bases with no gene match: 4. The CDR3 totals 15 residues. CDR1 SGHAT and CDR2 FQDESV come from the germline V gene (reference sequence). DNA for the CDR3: TGTGCCAGCAGCTTGATGACAGGGGGCTACTATGGCTACACCTTC. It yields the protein CASSLMTGGYYGYTF.

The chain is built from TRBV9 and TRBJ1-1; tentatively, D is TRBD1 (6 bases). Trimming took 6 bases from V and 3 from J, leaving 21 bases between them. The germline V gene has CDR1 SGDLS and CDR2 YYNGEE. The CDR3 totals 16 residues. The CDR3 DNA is TGTGCCAGCATAGATCTGATGGCAGGGGACGACACTGAAGCTTTCTTT. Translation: CASIDLMAGDDTEAFF. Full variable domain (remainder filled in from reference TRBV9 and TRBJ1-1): DSGVTQTPKHLITATGQRVTLRCSPRSGDLSVYWYQQSLDQGLQFLIQYYNGEERAKGNILERFSAQQFPDLHSELNLSSLELGDSALYFCASIDLMAGDDTEAFFGQGTRLTVV.

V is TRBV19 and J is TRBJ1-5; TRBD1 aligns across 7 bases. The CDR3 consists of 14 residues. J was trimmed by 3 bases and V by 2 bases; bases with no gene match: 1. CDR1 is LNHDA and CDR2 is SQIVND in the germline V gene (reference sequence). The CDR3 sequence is CASSITGANQPQHF. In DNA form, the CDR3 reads TGTGCCAGTAGTATAACAGGGGCCAATCAGCCCCAGCATTTT.

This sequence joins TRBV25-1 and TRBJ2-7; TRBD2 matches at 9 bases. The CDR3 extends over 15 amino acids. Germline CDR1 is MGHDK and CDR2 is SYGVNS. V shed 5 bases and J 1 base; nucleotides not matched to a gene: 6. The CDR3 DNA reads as TGTGCCAGCAGTACTCAGCGGGAGGCATCCTACGAGCAGTACTTC. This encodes CASSTQREASYEQYF.

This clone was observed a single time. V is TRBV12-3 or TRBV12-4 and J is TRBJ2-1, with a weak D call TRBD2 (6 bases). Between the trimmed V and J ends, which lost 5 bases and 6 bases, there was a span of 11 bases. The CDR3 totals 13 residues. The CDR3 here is CASSPGTVNEQFF. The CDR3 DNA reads TGTGCCAGCAGTCCCGGGACTGTCAATGAGCAGTTCTTC.

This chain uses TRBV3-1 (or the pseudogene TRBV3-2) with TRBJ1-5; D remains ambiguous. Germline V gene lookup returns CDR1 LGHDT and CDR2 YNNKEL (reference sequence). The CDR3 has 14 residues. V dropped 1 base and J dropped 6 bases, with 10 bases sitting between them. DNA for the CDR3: TGTGCCAGCAGCCAAGGGGCCCTTGGTCAGCCCCAGCATTTT. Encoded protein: CASSQGALGQPQHF.

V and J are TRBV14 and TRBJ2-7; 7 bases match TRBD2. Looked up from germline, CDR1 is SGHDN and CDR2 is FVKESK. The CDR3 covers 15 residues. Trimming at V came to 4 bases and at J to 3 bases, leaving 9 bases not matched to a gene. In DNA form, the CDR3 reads TGTGCCAGCAGCCCCCTGGGCGGGAGAGACTACGAGCAGTACTTC. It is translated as CASSPLGGRDYEQYF.

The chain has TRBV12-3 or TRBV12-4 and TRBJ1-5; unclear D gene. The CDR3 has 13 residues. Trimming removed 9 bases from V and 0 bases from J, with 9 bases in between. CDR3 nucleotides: TGTGCCAGTTCCCCAGGTAGCAATCAGCCCCAGCATTTT. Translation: CASSPGSNQPQHF.

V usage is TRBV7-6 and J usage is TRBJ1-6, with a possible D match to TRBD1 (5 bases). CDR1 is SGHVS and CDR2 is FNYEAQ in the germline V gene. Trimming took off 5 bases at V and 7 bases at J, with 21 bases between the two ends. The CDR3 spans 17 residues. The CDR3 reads CASSPNLGGTPNSPLHF. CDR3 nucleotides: TGTGCCAGCAGCCCCAATTTGGGGGGGACTCCGAATTCACCCCTCCACTTT.

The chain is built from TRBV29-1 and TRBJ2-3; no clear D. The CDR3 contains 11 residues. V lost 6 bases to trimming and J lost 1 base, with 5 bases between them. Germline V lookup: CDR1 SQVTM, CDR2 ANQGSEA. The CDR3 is CSVRGTDTQYF. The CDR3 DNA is TGCAGCGTCCGCGGCACAGATACGCAGTATTTT.